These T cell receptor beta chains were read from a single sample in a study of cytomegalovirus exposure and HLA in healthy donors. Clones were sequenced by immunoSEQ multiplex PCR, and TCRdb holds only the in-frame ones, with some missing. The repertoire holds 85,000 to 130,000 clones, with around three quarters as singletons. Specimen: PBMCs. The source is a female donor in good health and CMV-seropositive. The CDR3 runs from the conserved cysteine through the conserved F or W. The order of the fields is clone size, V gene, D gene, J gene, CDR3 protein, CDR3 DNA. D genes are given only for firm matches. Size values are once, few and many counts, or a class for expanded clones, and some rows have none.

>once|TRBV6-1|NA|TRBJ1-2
CASSDPGRGGYGYTF
TGTGCCAGCAGTGACCCCGGCAGGGGTGGCTATGGCTACACCTTC
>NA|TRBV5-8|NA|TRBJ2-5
CASSPGLPLETQYF
TGTGCCAGCAGCCCGGGACTTCCCCTCGAGACCCAGTACTTC
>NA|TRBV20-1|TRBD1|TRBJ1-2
CSAPQGAIYTF
TGCAGTGCGCCGCAGGGGGCGATCTACACCTTC
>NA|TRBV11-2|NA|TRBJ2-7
CASSLRAGSVEQYF
TGTGCCAGCAGCTTACGGGCGGGGTCGGTCGAGCAGTACTTC
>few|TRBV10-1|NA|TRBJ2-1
CASSEDLSSYNEQFF
TGCGCCAGCTCCGAGGACTTGAGCTCCTACAATGAGCAGTTCTTC
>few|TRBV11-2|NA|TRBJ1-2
CASSSATGYGYTF
TGTGCCAGCAGCTCCGCGACGGGGTACGGCTACACCTTC
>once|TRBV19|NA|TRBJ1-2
CASNYRDGVAGGYTF
TGTGCCAGTAACTACAGAGATGGGGTCGCGGGTGGCTACACCTTC
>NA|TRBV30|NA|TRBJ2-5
CAWSVGTGAPAEYF
NA
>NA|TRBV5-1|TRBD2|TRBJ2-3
CASSLLLTGGGLTDTQYF
TGCGCCAGCAGCTTGCTTTTGACGGGGGGGGGCCTTACAGATACGCAGTATTTT
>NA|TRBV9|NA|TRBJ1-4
CASSAGGGVNEKLFF
TGTGCCAGCAGCGCGGGGGGGGGTGTTAATGAAAAACTGTTTTTT
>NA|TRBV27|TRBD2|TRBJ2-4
CASSDPGLAGGNIQYF
TGTGCCAGCAGTGACCCGGGACTAGCGGGGGGGAACATTCAGTACTTC
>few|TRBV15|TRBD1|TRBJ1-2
CATSRGGQGSGGYTF
TGTGCCACCAGCAGAGGGGGACAGGGTTCCGGCGGCTACACCTTC
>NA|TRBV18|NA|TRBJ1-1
CASSGDGNTEAFF
TGTGCCAGCTCCGGGGATGGGAACACTGAAGCTTTCTTT
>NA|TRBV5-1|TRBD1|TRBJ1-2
CASSLALGQGANGYTF
TGCGCCAGCAGCTTGGCCCTTGGACAGGGGGCAAATGGCTACACCTTC
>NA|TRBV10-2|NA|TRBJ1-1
CASSEGVRTEAFF
TGCGCCAGCAGTGAAGGTGTGAGGACTGAAGCTTTCTTT
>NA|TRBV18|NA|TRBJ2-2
CASSPGQSHTGELFF
TGTGCCAGCTCACCAGGACAGAGTCACACCGGGGAGCTGTTTTTT
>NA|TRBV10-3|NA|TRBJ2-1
CAISDRSGLNNEQFF
TGTGCCATCAGTGACCGTAGCGGACTGAACAATGAGCAGTTCTTC
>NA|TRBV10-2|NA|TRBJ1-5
CAASGGGQPQHF
TGCGCCGCCTCGGGGGGGGGTCAGCCCCAGCATTTT
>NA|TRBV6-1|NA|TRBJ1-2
CASSVKTGLGYTF
TGTGCCAGCAGTGTAAAGACAGGTTTGGGCTACACCTTC
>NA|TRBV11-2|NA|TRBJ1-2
CASSSGGGYGYTF
TGTGCCAGCAGCTCGGGGGGGGGATATGGCTACACCTTC
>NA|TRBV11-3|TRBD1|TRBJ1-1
CASSLAGGSEAFF
TGTGCCAGCAGCTTAGCAGGGGGCAGTGAAGCTTTCTTT
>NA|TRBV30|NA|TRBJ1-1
CAWSGSAKTEAFF
TGTGCCTGGAGCGGTAGCGCGAAAACTGAAGCTTTCTTT
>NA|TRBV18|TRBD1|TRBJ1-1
CASSFTRGLDTEAFF
TGTGCCAGCTCATTTACCAGGGGGCTGGACACTGAAGCTTTCTTT
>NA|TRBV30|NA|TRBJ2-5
CAWSPQLQETQYF
TGTGCCTGGAGTCCACAGCTACAAGAGACCCAGTACTTC
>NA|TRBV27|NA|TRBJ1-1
CASSLNQGRATEAFF
TGTGCCAGCAGTTTAAATCAGGGTCGGGCCACTGAAGCTTTCTTT